These T cell receptor beta chains were read from a single sample in a study of CXCR3-negative and CXCR3-positive naive CD8 T cells. After re-calling the 5' RACE reads, TCRdb lists one entry per CDR3 protein, DNA absent. Here the sample table reports 60,000 or so distinct CDR3 sequences. Specimen: memory CD8+ T cells from blood. The source of these receptors is a human donor in good health. Some clones in this sample may be carry-over from other donors' samples. The CDR3 runs from the conserved cysteine through the conserved F or W.

CDR3: CASRATGELFF; V: TRBV27; length: 11; J: TRBJ2-2
CDR3: CASSLERAKNIQYF; V: TRBV7-9; length: 14; J: TRBJ2-4
CDR3: CASSVGPAGGPVTQYF; V: TRBV9; length: 16; J: TRBJ2-5
CDR3: CASSELGDRGGYYEQYF; V: TRBV25-1; length: 17; J: TRBJ2-7
CDR3: CASSLDLQALVDGYTF; V: TRBV7-9; length: 16; J: TRBJ1-2
CDR3: CATSRVGGPQFF; V: TRBV15; length: 12; J: TRBJ2-1
CDR3: CASSGTLLGGYTF; V: TRBV12-3/TRBV12-4; length: 13; J: TRBJ1-2
CDR3: CASSFVRLGNGYTF; V: TRBV28; length: 14; J: TRBJ1-2
CDR3: CASSSTGGGETQYF; V: TRBV7-9; length: 14; J: TRBJ2-5
CDR3: CSVEKGTGGAYEQYF; V: TRBV29-1; length: 15; J: TRBJ2-7